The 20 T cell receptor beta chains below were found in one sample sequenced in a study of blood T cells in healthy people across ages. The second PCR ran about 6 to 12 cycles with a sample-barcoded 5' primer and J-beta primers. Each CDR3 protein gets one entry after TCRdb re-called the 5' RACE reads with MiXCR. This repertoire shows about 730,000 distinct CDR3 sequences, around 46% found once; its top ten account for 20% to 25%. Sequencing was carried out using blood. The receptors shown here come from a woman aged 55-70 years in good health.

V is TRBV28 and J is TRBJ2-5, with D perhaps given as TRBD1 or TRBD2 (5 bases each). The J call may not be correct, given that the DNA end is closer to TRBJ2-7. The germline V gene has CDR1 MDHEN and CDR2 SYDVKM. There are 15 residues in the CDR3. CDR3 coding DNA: TGTGCCAGCAGTTTAGGGGGTTCCCGCACCTACGAGCAGTACTTC. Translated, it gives CASSLGGSRTYEQYF.

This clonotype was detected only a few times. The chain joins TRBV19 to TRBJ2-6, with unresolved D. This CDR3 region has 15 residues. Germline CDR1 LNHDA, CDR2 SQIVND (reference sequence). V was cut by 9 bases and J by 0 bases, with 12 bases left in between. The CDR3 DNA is TGTGCCAGCACCCGTGGTAGCTCTGGGGCCAACGTCCTGACTTTC. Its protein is CASTRGSSGANVLTF.

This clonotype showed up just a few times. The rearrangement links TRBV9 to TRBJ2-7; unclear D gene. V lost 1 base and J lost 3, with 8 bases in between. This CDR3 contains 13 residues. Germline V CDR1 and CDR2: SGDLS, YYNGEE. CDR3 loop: CASSVSENYEQYF. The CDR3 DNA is TGTGCCAGCAGCGTATCCGAAAACTACGAGCAGTACTTC.

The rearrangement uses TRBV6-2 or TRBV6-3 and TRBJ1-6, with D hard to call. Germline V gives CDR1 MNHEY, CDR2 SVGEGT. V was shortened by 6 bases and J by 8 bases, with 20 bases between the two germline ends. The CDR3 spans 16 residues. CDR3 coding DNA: TGTGCCAGCAGGTTAGGCCGTTTGGAGGGCCATTCACCCCTCCACTTT. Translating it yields CASRLGRLEGHSPLHF.

The CDR3 nucleotides read TGTGCCAGCAGCCACTCGGGACAGGAATATGGCTACACCTTC. This encodes CASSHSGQEYGYTF. V gene TRBV3-1 combines with J gene TRBJ1-2; 8 positions match TRBD1. This CDR3 spans 14 amino acids. V lost 3 bases, J lost 5 bases, and 5 bases stayed unmatched. CDR1 LGHDT and CDR2 YNNKEL come from the germline V gene (reference sequence).

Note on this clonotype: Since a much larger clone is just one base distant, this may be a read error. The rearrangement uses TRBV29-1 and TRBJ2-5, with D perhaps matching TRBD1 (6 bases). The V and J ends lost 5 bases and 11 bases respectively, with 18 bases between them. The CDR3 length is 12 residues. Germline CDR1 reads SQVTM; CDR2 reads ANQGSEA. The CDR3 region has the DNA TGCAGCGTTAGACAGGCTGGCAATGAGCAGTACTTC. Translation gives CSVRQAGNEQYF.

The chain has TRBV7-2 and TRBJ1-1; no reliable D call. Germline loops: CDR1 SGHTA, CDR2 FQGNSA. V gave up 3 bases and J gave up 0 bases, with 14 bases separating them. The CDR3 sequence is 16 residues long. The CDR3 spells CASSFFGSRMNTEAFF. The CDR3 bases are TGTGCCAGCAGCTTCTTCGGCAGTAGGATGAACACTGAAGCTTTCTTT.

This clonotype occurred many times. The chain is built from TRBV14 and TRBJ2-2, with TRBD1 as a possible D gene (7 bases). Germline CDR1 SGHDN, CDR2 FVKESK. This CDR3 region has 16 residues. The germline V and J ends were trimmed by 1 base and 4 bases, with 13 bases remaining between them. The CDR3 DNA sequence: TGTGCCAGCAGCCAAGGCGGGACAGTCATCACCGGGGAGCTGTTTTTT. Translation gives CASSQGGTVITGELFF.

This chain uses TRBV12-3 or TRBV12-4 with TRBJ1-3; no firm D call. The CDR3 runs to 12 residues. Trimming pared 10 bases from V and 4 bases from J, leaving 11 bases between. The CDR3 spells CATTFGGNTIYF. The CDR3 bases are TGTGCCACCACCTTTGGGGGAAACACCATATATTTT.

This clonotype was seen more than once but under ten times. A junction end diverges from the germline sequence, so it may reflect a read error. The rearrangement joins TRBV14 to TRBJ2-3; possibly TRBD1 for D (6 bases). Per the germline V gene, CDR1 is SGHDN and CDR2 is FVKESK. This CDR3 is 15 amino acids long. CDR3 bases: TGTGCCAGCAGTCAAGATGGGGCAACAGGGCATACGCAGTATTTT. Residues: CASSQDGATGHTQYF.

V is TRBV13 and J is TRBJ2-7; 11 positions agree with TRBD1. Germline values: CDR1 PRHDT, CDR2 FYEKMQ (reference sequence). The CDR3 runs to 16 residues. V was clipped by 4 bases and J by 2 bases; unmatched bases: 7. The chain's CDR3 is CASSSRTGGSAYEQYF. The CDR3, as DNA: TGTGCCAGCAGCTCCAGGACAGGGGGCTCGGCCTACGAGCAGTACTTC.

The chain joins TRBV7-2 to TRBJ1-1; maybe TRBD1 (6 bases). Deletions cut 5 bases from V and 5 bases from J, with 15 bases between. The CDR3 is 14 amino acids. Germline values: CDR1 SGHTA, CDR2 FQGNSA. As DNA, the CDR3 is TGTGCCAGCAGCGTTAATCCTCAGGGGACTGAAGCTTTCTTT. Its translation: CASSVNPQGTEAFF. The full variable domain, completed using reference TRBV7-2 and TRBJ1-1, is GAGVSQSPSNKVTEKGKDVELRCDPISGHTALYWYRQSLGQGLEFLIYFQGNSAPDKSGLPSDRFSAERTGGSVSTLTIQRTQQEDSAVYLCASSVNPQGTEAFFGQGTRLTVV.

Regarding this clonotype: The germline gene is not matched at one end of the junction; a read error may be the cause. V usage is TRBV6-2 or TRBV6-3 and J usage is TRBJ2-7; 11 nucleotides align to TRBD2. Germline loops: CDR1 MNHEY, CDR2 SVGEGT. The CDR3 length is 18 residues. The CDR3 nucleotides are TGTGCCAGCAGACTACTTACCCCTTTTAGCGGGAGGGCCTATGAGCAGTACTTC. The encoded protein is CASRLLTPFSGRAYEQYF.

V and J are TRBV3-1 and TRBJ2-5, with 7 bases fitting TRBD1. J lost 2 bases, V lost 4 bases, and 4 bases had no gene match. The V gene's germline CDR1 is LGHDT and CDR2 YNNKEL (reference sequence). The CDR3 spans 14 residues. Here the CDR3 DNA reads TGTGCCAGCAGCCGCGGACAGGAGCAAGAGACCCAGTACTTC. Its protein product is CASSRGQEQETQYF.

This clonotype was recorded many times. In nucleotides, the CDR3 is TGTGCCAGCAGTTTATATGTTCGTGGAGGACTCGATAGCTACGAGCAGTACTTC. Its translation: CASSLYVRGGLDSYEQYF. The chain joins TRBV28 to TRBJ2-7, with D possibly being TRBD2 (5 bases). This CDR3 comprises 18 residues. Trimming took off 1 base at V and 3 bases at J, with 22 bases between the two ends. The V gene's germline CDR1 is MDHEN and CDR2 SYDVKM.

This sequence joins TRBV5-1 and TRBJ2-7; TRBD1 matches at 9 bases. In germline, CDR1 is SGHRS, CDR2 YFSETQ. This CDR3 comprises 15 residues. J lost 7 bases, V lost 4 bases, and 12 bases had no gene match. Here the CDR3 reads CASSPGQGLYNEQYF. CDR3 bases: TGCGCCAGCAGCCCGGGACAGGGTCTCTACAATGAGCAGTACTTC.

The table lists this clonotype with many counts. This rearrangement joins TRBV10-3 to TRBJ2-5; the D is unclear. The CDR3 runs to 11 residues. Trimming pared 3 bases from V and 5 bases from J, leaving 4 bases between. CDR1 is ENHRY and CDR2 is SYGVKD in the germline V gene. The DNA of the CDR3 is TGTGCCATCAGTGAACGCGAGACCCAGTACTTC. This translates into CAISERETQYF.

CDR3 residues: CSAEGGTTLKNYEQYF. CDR3 coding DNA: TGCAGTGCCGAGGGCGGGACAACATTGAAGAACTACGAGCAGTACTTC. The chain carries TRBV20-1 and TRBJ2-7; D may match TRBD1 or TRBD2 (6 bases each). The germline V gene has CDR1 DFQATT and CDR2 SNEGSKA (reference sequence). CDR3 length: 16 residues. Deletions cut 6 bases from V and 3 bases from J, with 24 bases between.

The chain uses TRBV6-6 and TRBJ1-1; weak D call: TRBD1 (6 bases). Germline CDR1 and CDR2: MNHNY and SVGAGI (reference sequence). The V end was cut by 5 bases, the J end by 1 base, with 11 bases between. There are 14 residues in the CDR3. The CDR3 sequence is CASSIPGQNTEAFF. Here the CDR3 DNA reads TGTGCCAGCAGTATTCCGGGACAGAACACTGAAGCTTTCTTT.

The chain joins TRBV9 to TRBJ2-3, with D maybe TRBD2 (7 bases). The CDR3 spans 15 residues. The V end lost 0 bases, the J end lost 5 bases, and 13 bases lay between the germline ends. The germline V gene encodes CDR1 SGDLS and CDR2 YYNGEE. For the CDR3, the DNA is TGTGCCAGCAGCGTAGGTGGGGGGGCGTTAGATACGCAGTATTTT. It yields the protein CASSVGGGALDTQYF.